Listed below are T cell receptor beta chains from one sample, sequenced in a study of T cells in pancreatic ductal adenocarcinoma. TCRdb's table, derived via immunoSEQ multiplex PCR, lists solely in-frame clones and lacks some. The profile shows roughly 100,000 clones, over 90% of them singletons. The sequenced material came from PBMCs. The receptors were gathered from a human donor with pancreatic ductal adenocarcinoma. Each CDR3 is given with its conserved first and last residue.

TRBV18 | CASSNSENTGELFF
TRBV6-5 | CASSREDKGNTEAFF
TRBV29-1 | CSGEGYNEQFF
TRBV7-3 | CASSSLIRTGGHGELFF
TRBV7-9 | CASSQSDQPQHF
TRBV4-3 | CASSNRDTFYEQYF
TRBV6-6 | CASSQQTGDGEQYF
TRBV29-1 | CSASSGGETQYF
TRBV19 | CASIDSYEAFF
TRBV19 | CASTSGQGFETNEKLFF
TRBV7-2 | CASSSTGAFSHGYTF
TRBV11-2 | CASSLDRGDSYEQYF
TRBV10-3 | CAIGGSTDTQYF
TRBV7-2 | CASSFSGTYNEQFF
TRBV29-1 | CSVGGPGWSTEAFF